This entry lists 16 T cell receptor beta chains sequenced from one sample in a study of shared clonotypes between healthy human individuals (dated by TCRdb to 2018 to 2020). The library was built by means of the immunoSEQ multiplex PCR assay. What TCRdb holds here is the immuneACCESS table cut down to in-frame rearrangements. Part of the clones is not present; checked against another copy, under half of the missing clones reflect an unresolved V gene, and the others are unexplained. For this sample the table gives some 2,000,000 clones, of which roughly 94% were detected only once. The top ten clones comprise 0.13% of the sample. The sample was naive CD4+ T cells sorted from blood. Explained via the paper, the cell subset or site label denotes: CD45RA+ positively selected. The receptors here all came from a man aged 18 to 29 in good health.

The rearrangement uses TRBV29-1 and TRBJ2-3; 14 bases match TRBD2. Unmatched junction bases numbered 8, after V lost 7 bases and J lost 5 bases. The germline CDR1 and CDR2 sequences are SQVTM and ANQGSEA. The CDR3 runs 15 residues. CDR3 sequence: CSATPTSGRVDTQYF. The CDR3 nucleotides are TGCAGCGCCACCCCGACTAGCGGGAGGGTAGATACGCAGTATTTT.

This chain joins TRBV29-1 and TRBJ2-7, with 7 bases matching TRBD2. The germline CDR1 and CDR2 sequences are SQVTM and ANQGSEA. Unmatched junction bases numbered 14, after V lost 3 bases and J lost 6 bases. This CDR3 region has 15 residues. For the CDR3, the DNA is TGCAGCGTTGATGTTCGGGAATCACGCGGGGGCGAGCAGTACTTC. Its protein is CSVDVRESRGGEQYF.

This chain joins TRBV2 and TRBJ1-5, with no clear D. This CDR3 has 14 amino acids. V lost 4 bases and J lost 4, with 11 bases in between. Germline CDR1 and CDR2: SNHLY and FYNNEI. The CDR3 protein is CASSVIQENQPQHF. DNA of the CDR3: TGTGCCAGCAGTGTTATCCAGGAGAATCAGCCCCAGCATTTT.

The chain recombines TRBV2 with TRBJ1-2; tentative D call: TRBD1 (6 bases). The germline V gene encodes CDR1 SNHLY and CDR2 FYNNEI. V gave up 3 bases and J gave up 8 bases, with 10 bases separating them. The CDR3 consists of 12 residues. The CDR3 bases are TGTGCCAGCAGTGAGTACAGGGTAGGCTACACCTTC. This codes for CASSEYRVGYTF. The full variable domain, completed using reference TRBV2 and TRBJ1-2, is EPEVTQTPSHQVTQMGQEVILRCVPISNHLYFYWYRQILGQKVEFLVSFYNNEISEKSEIFDDQFSVERPDGSNFTLKIRSTKLEDSAMYFCASSEYRVGYTFGSGTRLTVV.

The rearrangement links TRBV6-1 to TRBJ2-5; D may be TRBD2 (5 bases). CDR1 and CDR2 (germline): MNHNS, SASEGT. Trimming cost V 6 bases and J 7 bases, with 18 bases left between them. This CDR3 is 14 amino acids long. The CDR3 protein is CASSPNGVWWTQYF. CDR3 nucleotide sequence: TGTGCCAGCAGCCCGAACGGGGTTTGGTGGACCCAGTACTTC.

The gene calls are TRBV4-2 and TRBJ1-4; 11 bases agree with TRBD1. V lost 1 base to trimming and J lost 4 bases; unmatched junction nucleotides: 11. Per the germline V gene, CDR1 is LGHNA and CDR2 is YNFKEQ. The CDR3 is 19 amino acids. CDR3 in DNA: TGTGCCAGCAGCCAAGTGGTGGGAGGACAGGGGGCTCTTAATGAAAAACTGTTTTTT. The encoded protein is CASSQVVGGQGALNEKLFF.

The chain carries TRBV25-1 and TRBJ2-1; 7 nucleotides agree with TRBD2. Germline V gives CDR1 MGHDK, CDR2 SYGVNS. The V segment lost 1 base and the J segment 4 bases; nucleotides outside the gene matches: 7. The CDR3 is 16 residues long. CDR3 sequence reads: CASSEFEASGYNEQFF. The CDR3 nucleotides are TGTGCCAGCAGTGAATTTGAGGCTAGCGGATACAATGAGCAGTTCTTC. The full variable domain, its missing parts supplied by reference TRBV25-1 and TRBJ2-1, is EADIYQTPRYLVIGTGKKITLECSQTMGHDKMYWYQQDPGMELHLIHYSYGVNSTEKGDLSSESTVSRIRTEHFPLTLESARPSHTSQYLCASSEFEASGYNEQFFGPGTRLTVL.

This clone has a single count. The chain uses TRBV2 and TRBJ2-7; either TRBD1 or TRBD2 may fit D (5 bases each). The V end was cut by 0 bases, the J end by 5 bases, with 20 bases between. The length of the CDR3 is 17 residues. Germline V lookup: CDR1 SNHLY, CDR2 FYNNEI. The CDR3: CASSEAWGLASANEQYF. The CDR3 nucleotides are TGTGCCAGCAGTGAAGCCTGGGGCCTAGCTTCAGCGAACGAGCAGTACTTC.

V gene TRBV14 combines with J gene TRBJ1-2; 7 bases map to TRBD1. V lost 2 bases to trimming and J lost 8 bases; unmatched junction nucleotides: 11. The length of the CDR3 is 15 residues. The germline gives CDR1 SGHDN, CDR2 FVKESK. DNA for the CDR3: TGTGCCAGCAGCCAAACGACAGGGTCGCGGAAGGGCTACACCTTC. As protein: CASSQTTGSRKGYTF.

The V and J genes are TRBV28 and TRBJ2-1; D is perhaps TRBD2 (5 bases). Germline lookup yields CDR1 MDHEN and CDR2 SYDVKM. The CDR3 is 12 residues long. Trimming took off 6 bases at V and 6 bases at J, with 9 bases between the two ends. This CDR3 reads CASRPTSNEQFF. CDR3 DNA: TGTGCCAGCAGACCTACTAGCAATGAGCAGTTCTTC.

The genes are TRBV5-6 and TRBJ1-2; D unclear. CDR1 is SGHDT, CDR2 YYEEEE, per germline. The CDR3 length is 14 residues. Trimming shortened V by 4 bases and J by 4 bases, and 14 bases separated the two germline ends. In DNA form, the CDR3 reads TGTGCCAGCAGCCCGGAGGGTGAGTCCTATGGCTACACCTTC. Protein product: CASSPEGESYGYTF.

V is TRBV30 and J is TRBJ2-2; TRBD2 matches 10 bases. There are 17 residues in the CDR3. Trimming took 0 bases from V and 4 from J; bases not matched to a gene: 8. CDR1 is GTSNPN, CDR2 SVGIG, per germline (reference sequence). The chain's CDR3 is CAWSVDRTSGTTGELFF. Here the CDR3 DNA reads TGTGCCTGGAGTGTAGACCGGACTAGCGGTACCACCGGGGAGCTGTTTTTT. Combining the CDR3 with reference TRBV30 and TRBJ2-2 gives the whole variable domain SQTIHQWPATLVQPVGSPLSLECTVEGTSNPNLYWYRQAAGRGLQLLFYSVGIGQISSEVPQNLSASRPQDRQFILSSKKLLLSDSGFYLCAWSVDRTSGTTGELFFGEGSRLTVL.

The V gene is TRBV28, the J gene TRBJ1-2; 8 nucleotides line up with TRBD1. The CDR3 runs 15 residues. The junction had 9 bases not matched to a gene; V was cut back by 4 bases and J by 5 bases. Germline V gene data show CDR1 as MDHEN and CDR2 as SYDVKM. The CDR3 reads CASSSAGTGEYGYTF. The DNA for the CDR3 is TGTGCCAGCAGTTCCGCCGGGACAGGCGAATATGGCTACACCTTC.

This clone was picked up one time. The J gene is TRBJ1-4, the V gene TRBV6-6; D is unclear. Germline assignment: CDR1 MNHNY and CDR2 SVGAGI (reference sequence). The CDR3 has 13 residues. The ends were cut back, 7 bases at V and 6 bases at J, with 12 bases in the middle. The CDR3 DNA follows: TGTGCCAGCAAGACTGGGTGGTATGAAAAACTGTTTTTT. Protein product: CASKTGWYEKLFF.

This CDR3 reads CASSQTGVIGANVLTF. The CDR3 coding sequence is TGTGCCAGCAGTCAGACAGGGGTGATTGGGGCCAACGTCCTGACTTTC. V and J are TRBV5-6 and TRBJ2-6, with 8 bases aligning to TRBD1. The CDR3 is 16 amino acids. CDR1 and CDR2 (germline): SGHDT, YYEEEE. V dropped 5 bases and J dropped 3; count of bases not matched to a gene: 7.

Here the CDR3 DNA reads TGCGCCAGCAGCCCAGGGACAGCGGATAATGAAAAACTGTTTTTT. It codes for CASSPGTADNEKLFF. V usage is TRBV5-1 and J usage is TRBJ1-4; 7 bases fit TRBD1. CDR3 length equals 15 residues. Per the germline V gene, CDR1 is SGHRS and CDR2 is YFSETQ. V lost 4 bases and J lost 4; bases outside the gene matches: 7.